A single sample gave rise to the 22 T cell receptor beta chains below, sequenced in a study of cytomegalovirus exposure and HLA in healthy donors. The PCR had 60 Vbeta and 13 Jbeta primers. Libraries were prepared by immunoSEQ multiplex PCR; TCRdb keeps only in-frame clonotypes and omits some of them. This table lists some 120,000 clones. Sequenced: PBMCs. The receptors derive from a young man in good health and CMV-seronegative.

The gene calls are TRBV5-1 and TRBJ1-2; 7 bases map to TRBD1. Germline loops: CDR1 SGHRS, CDR2 YFSETQ. The V segment lost 1 base and the J segment 4 bases; nucleotides outside the gene matches: 4. The CDR3 is 14 residues long. Here the CDR3 reads CASSLTGAGYGYTF. The DNA for the CDR3 is TGCGCCAGCAGCTTGACAGGGGCGGGCTATGGCTACACCTTC.

V gene TRBV9 combines with J gene TRBJ2-5; 10 bases line up with TRBD2. The germline V gene has CDR1 SGDLS and CDR2 YYNGEE. The ends lost 3 bases at V and 5 bases at J; junction bases unmatched: 1. The CDR3 has 13 residues. CDR3 in amino acids: CASSASGSETQYF. CDR3 in DNA: TGTGCCAGCAGCGCTAGCGGGAGTGAGACCCAGTACTTC. The entire variable domain, with the rest obtained from reference TRBV9 and TRBJ2-5, is as follows: DSGVTQTPKHLITATGQRVTLRCSPRSGDLSVYWYQQSLDQGLQFLIQYYNGEERAKGNILERFSAQQFPDLHSELNLSSLELGDSALYFCASSASGSETQYFGPGTRLLVL.

This chain joins TRBV9 and TRBJ2-3; D gene uncertain. V was trimmed by 0 bases and J by 4 bases, leaving 6 bases between them. Germline loops: CDR1 SGDLS, CDR2 YYNGEE. CDR3 length: 13 amino acids. The CDR3 reads CASSVGVPDTQYF. The CDR3 region has the DNA TGTGCCAGCAGCGTAGGAGTACCAGATACGCAGTATTTT.

The rearrangement joins TRBV18 to TRBJ2-4; 9 bases align to TRBD1. CDR1 KGHSH and CDR2 LQKENI come from the germline V gene. The V gene end was trimmed by 2 bases and the J gene end by 6 bases; junction bases not matched to a gene: 2. The CDR3 has 14 amino acids. The DNA of the CDR3 is TGTGCCAGCTCACCAAAGGACAGGGGAAACATTCAGTACTTC. It translates to CASSPKDRGNIQYF.

V gene TRBV13 combines with J gene TRBJ1-1; weak D call: TRBD1 (5 bases). V was pared by 3 bases and J by 2 bases, with 10 bases between. From germline, CDR1 is PRHDT and CDR2 FYEKMQ (reference sequence). The length of the CDR3 is 14 residues. In DNA, the CDR3 is TGTGCCAGCAGCTTCGGGGGACCCAACACTGAAGCTTTCTTT. Translation gives CASSFGGPNTEAFF.

The rearrangement links TRBV2 to TRBJ1-1; 7 bases are a match to TRBD1. The trim removed 6 bases at V and 8 bases at J, leaving 9 bases unmatched. Germline CDR1 is SNHLY and CDR2 is FYNNEI. The CDR3 loop spans 13 amino acids. The CDR3 is CASSNTGVREAFF. The CDR3, as DNA: TGTGCCAGCAGCAATACAGGGGTTCGCGAAGCTTTCTTT.

CDR3 sequence: CASSLPRGRNTGELFF. The CDR3 DNA follows: TGCGCCAGCAGCTTGCCCAGGGGGCGGAACACCGGGGAGCTGTTTTTT. The chain joins TRBV5-1 to TRBJ2-2, with 8 bases lining up with TRBD1. The trim removed 1 base at V and 1 base at J, leaving 3 bases unmatched. Germline V gene lookup returns CDR1 SGHRS and CDR2 YFSETQ. The CDR3 consists of 16 residues.

This rearrangement joins TRBV19 to TRBJ1-1; 9 bases map to TRBD1. CDR1 is LNHDA, CDR2 SQIVND, per germline (reference sequence). The ends lost 3 bases at V and 4 bases at J; junction bases unmatched: 6. The CDR3 is 15 amino acids. CDR3 loop: CASSIAGTGLTEAFF. CDR3 DNA: TGTGCCAGTAGTATCGCCGGGACAGGGCTCACTGAAGCTTTCTTT.

Points on this clone: Additional DNA sequences in this sample encode the identical CDR3. The chain recombines TRBV5-1 with TRBJ1-5; 7 nucleotides line up with TRBD1. Germline V gives CDR1 SGHRS, CDR2 YFSETQ. The CDR3 length is 15 residues. Trimming took 4 bases from V and 5 from J; bases not matched to a gene: 9. CDR3 bases: TGCGCCAGCAGCCCGATAGGGGGCATCGATCAGCCCCAGCATTTT. Protein: CASSPIGGIDQPQHF.

The rearrangement links TRBV27 to TRBJ1-2; D perhaps matches TRBD1 (6 bases). The ends were cut back, 6 bases at V and 3 bases at J, with 11 bases in the middle. CDR3 length: 13 residues. Germline assignment: CDR1 MNHEY and CDR2 SMNVEV (reference sequence). The CDR3 coding sequence is TGTGCCAGCAGGGGGAAGGGGGACTATGGCTACACCTTC. Translation: CASRGKGDYGYTF.

This chain links TRBV5-6 with TRBJ2-1; TRBD1 matches at 7 bases. The CDR3 is 17 amino acids. Looked up from germline, CDR1 is SGHDT and CDR2 is YYEEEE. V lost 4 bases, J lost 0 bases, and 10 bases stayed unmatched. The CDR3 here is CASSPRRTGSSYNEQFF. The CDR3 nucleotides are TGTGCCAGCAGCCCGCGGCGGACAGGAAGCTCCTACAATGAGCAGTTCTTC.

The chain is built from TRBV27 and TRBJ2-7; maybe TRBD2 (5 bases). This CDR3 has 16 amino acids. Germline CDR1 is MNHEY and CDR2 is SMNVEV (reference sequence). V lost 5 bases and J 0 bases, leaving 17 bases between the germline ends. The CDR3 nucleotides are TGTGCCAGCAGTCCATCCTTCTTGGGGAGCTCCTACGAGCAGTACTTC. Protein: CASSPSFLGSSYEQYF.

This chain uses TRBV29-1 with TRBJ2-6, with 7 bases lining up with TRBD2. This CDR3 spans 21 amino acids. V gave up 3 bases and J gave up 0 bases; unmatched junction bases: 20. Per germline, CDR1 SQVTM and CDR2 ANQGSEA. The CDR3 loop reads CSVESGELLSWTGSGANVLTF. CDR3 bases: TGCAGCGTTGAGAGCGGGGAGCTACTCTCCTGGACCGGCTCTGGGGCCAACGTCCTGACTTTC.

The rearrangement joins TRBV5-4 to TRBJ1-1; 7 bases agree with TRBD1. The CDR3 covers 15 residues. V was clipped by 8 bases and J by 0 bases; unmatched bases: 10. Per germline, CDR1 SGHNT and CDR2 YYREEE (reference sequence). Written as DNA, the CDR3 is TGTGCCAGTTCACAGGGGCCTCTATTGAACACTGAAGCTTTCTTT. It is translated as CASSQGPLLNTEAFF.

The V call is TRBV30, the J call TRBJ1-2, with D tentatively TRBD1 (6 bases). Germline values: CDR1 GTSNPN, CDR2 SVGIG (reference sequence). V was clipped by 4 bases and J by 6 bases, with 9 bases between them. The CDR3 totals 11 residues. Here the CDR3 reads CAWTQGHGYTF. The CDR3 bases are TGTGCCTGGACACAGGGCCATGGCTACACCTTC.

The chain links TRBV7-2 to TRBJ1-2; 10 nucleotides line up with TRBD1. CDR1 is SGHTA, CDR2 FQGNSA, per germline. The CDR3 totals 14 residues. After removal of 6 bases from V and 6 bases from J, the junction contained 7 bases not matched to a gene. The CDR3 protein is CASRRTGGMDGYTF. DNA of the CDR3: TGTGCCAGCAGGCGGACAGGGGGTATGGATGGCTACACCTTC.

V usage is TRBV7-2 and J usage is TRBJ1-4, with D unclear. V lost 5 bases and J lost 7, with 17 bases in between. CDR3 length equals 15 residues. Germline V gives CDR1 SGHTA, CDR2 FQGNSA. The CDR3, as DNA: TGTGCCAGCAGCCCACGACGGATTGCGGGTGAAAAACTGTTTTTT. Translated, it gives CASSPRRIAGEKLFF. Full variable domain (remainder filled in from reference TRBV7-2 and TRBJ1-4): GAGVSQSPSNKVTEKGKDVELRCDPISGHTALYWYRQSLGQGLEFLIYFQGNSAPDKSGLPSDRFSAERTGGSVSTLTIQRTQQEDSAVYLCASSPRRIAGEKLFFGSGTQLSVL.

The genes are TRBV27 and TRBJ1-4; 10 bases fit TRBD1. V shed 3 bases, J shed 7 bases, and the junction held 8 bases outside the gene matches. The CDR3 runs to 16 residues. Germline V gives CDR1 MNHEY, CDR2 SMNVEV (reference sequence). CDR3 in DNA: TGTGCCAGCAGTTTCCATAGACAGGGGGCTTTTGAAAAACTGTTTTTT. Translating it yields CASSFHRQGAFEKLFF. Full variable domain (missing parts from reference TRBV27 and TRBJ1-4): EAQVTQNPRYLITVTGKKLTVTCSQNMNHEYMSWYRQDPGLGLRQIYYSMNVEVTDKGDVPEGYKVSRKEKRNFPLILESPSPNQTSLYFCASSFHRQGAFEKLFFGSGTQLSVL.

The rearrangement links TRBV10-2 to TRBJ1-1; D perhaps matches TRBD1 (5 bases). Between the trimmed V and J ends, which lost 6 bases and 6 bases, there was a span of 17 bases. The CDR3 covers 14 residues. CDR1 and CDR2 (germline): WSHSY, SAAADI. The CDR3 spells CASREPGGTAEAFF. DNA of the CDR3: TGCGCCAGCAGAGAGCCCGGGGGTACCGCTGAAGCTTTCTTT.

The rearrangement uses TRBV18 and TRBJ1-5; TRBD1 matches 9 bases. CDR1 KGHSH and CDR2 LQKENI come from the germline V gene. CDR3 length: 17 residues. After removal of 4 bases from V and 2 bases from J, the junction contained 9 bases not matched to a gene. CDR3 protein: CASSQGQGQGGNQPQHF. For the CDR3, the DNA is TGTGCCAGCTCACAGGGACAGGGCCAAGGAGGCAATCAGCCCCAGCATTTT.

The V call is TRBV18, the J call TRBJ2-7; D is perhaps TRBD2 (5 bases). The CDR3 loop spans 16 amino acids. Germline V gives CDR1 KGHSH, CDR2 LQKENI. Between the trimmed V and J ends, which lost 2 bases and 1 base, there was a span of 15 bases. CDR3 bases: TGTGCCAGCTCACCAATTCCCCCACAGCGGTCCTACGAGCAGTACTTC. This sequence encodes CASSPIPPQRSYEQYF.

The rearrangement uses TRBV5-1 and TRBJ2-5, with unresolved D. Germline CDR1 reads SGHRS; CDR2 reads YFSETQ. V gave up 8 bases and J gave up 1 base, with 9 bases separating them. The CDR3 extends over 12 amino acids. Here the CDR3 reads CASRQAQETQYF. CDR3 coding DNA: TGCGCCAGTCGTCAGGCCCAAGAGACCCAGTACTTC.